Listed below are T cell receptor beta chains from one sample, sequenced in a study of vaccination effects on CD4 cells after COVID-19. What these receptors recognize is not known. The protocol was immunoSEQ multiplex PCR, while the TCRdb copy is restricted to in-frame clones and leaves out a portion. Counted here are some 22,000 clones, around 73% occurring once; the ten biggest clones make up under 5.5%. Source: CD4+ T cells from PBMCs cultured with SARS-CoV-2 spike peptides, taken before COVID-19 vaccination. These receptors were collected from a human donor who received a COVID-19 vaccine. Both conserved end residues are part of each CDR3. A D gene is named only where the DNA matches it firmly. Clone size is not always given. Where it is, it says once, few, many or a class for expanded clones.

j_gene	abundance	v_gene	d_gene	CDR3nt	CDR3aa
TRBJ2-7	few	TRBV2	NA	TGTGCCAGCACGTCGGGGCCCTCCTACGAGCAGTACTTC	CASTSGPSYEQYF
TRBJ1-2	NA	TRBV7-9	NA	TGTGCCAGCAGCTCCATAGGGGGCTACACCTTC	CASSSIGGYTF
TRBJ2-5	NA	TRBV27	NA	TGTGCCAGCACTTCGCTAGCGCGTTACCAAGAGACCCAGTACTTC	CASTSLARYQETQYF
TRBJ2-7	NA	TRBV10-1	NA	TGCGCCAGCAGTGGGACAACCTACGAGCAGTACTTC	CASSGTTYEQYF
TRBJ1-2	NA	TRBV5-1	NA	TGCGCCAGCAGCGCCGAATTTGGGGCGTATGGCTACACCTTC	CASSAEFGAYGYTF
TRBJ1-3	NA	TRBV3-1/TRBV3-2	NA	TGTGCCAGCAGCCTTGGCGGAAACACCATATATTTT	CASSLGGNTIYF
TRBJ2-5	NA	TRBV11-3	TRBD2	TGTGCCAGCAGCGGGTCTAGCGGGAGTTCAGAGACCCAGTACTTC	CASSGSSGSSETQYF
TRBJ1-6	NA	TRBV5-4	NA	TGTGCCAGCAGCTTGGACCCAGGGAAGAGTTCACCCCTCCACTTT	CASSLDPGKSSPLHF
TRBJ2-7	NA	TRBV19	NA	TGTGCCAGTTCCCTAGCGCCCTTGGGCGATTACGAGCAGTACTTC	CASSLAPLGDYEQYF
TRBJ2-1	NA	TRBV2	TRBD2	TGTGCCAGCAGAATAAATAGCGGGGGGTACAATGAGCAGTTCTTC	CASRINSGGYNEQFF
TRBJ1-1	NA	TRBV27	NA	TGTGCCAGCAGTTTTTACAGGCGCACTGAAGCTTTCTTT	CASSFYRRTEAFF
TRBJ1-1	few	TRBV5-1	NA	TGCGCCAGCAGCTTGTATGTGAACACTGAAGCTTTCTTT	CASSLYVNTEAFF
TRBJ1-5	NA	TRBV19	TRBD1	TGTGCCAGTAGTTCGCAGGGGGGTAATCAGCCCCAGCATTTT	CASSSQGGNQPQHF
TRBJ1-1	few	TRBV5-4	NA	TGTGCCAGCAGCTTGGCGCCGGCCACTGAAGCTTTCTTT	CASSLAPATEAFF
TRBJ1-1	few	TRBV6-5	TRBD1	TGTGCCAGCAGTAGGACAGGGGTTACTGAAGCTTTCTTT	CASSRTGVTEAFF
TRBJ2-1	NA	TRBV10-3	NA	TGTGCCATCAGGCAGGAGGGGGATGAGCAGTTCTTC	CAIRQEGDEQFF
TRBJ2-3	NA	TRBV11-2	NA	TGTGCCAGCAGCCCCAGCACAGATACGCAGTATTTT	CASSPSTDTQYF
TRBJ1-2	NA	TRBV6-5	NA	TGTGCCAGCAGTTACTCATCAGGGGCCCGGGGACATGGCTACACCTTC	CASSYSSGARGHGYTF
TRBJ2-3	NA	TRBV5-5	NA	TGTGCCAGCAGTTACAAGGACAGCCGAACCACAGATACGCAGTATTTT	CASSYKDSRTTDTQYF
TRBJ1-6	NA	TRBV19	TRBD1	TGTGCCAGTAGTATCGGTCAGGGGGGGTACGCCCTCCACTTT	CASSIGQGGYALHF
TRBJ2-7	NA	TRBV7-8	TRBD2	TGTGCCAGCAGCTTAACTATAGCGGGAGGGCACGAGCAGTACTTC	CASSLTIAGGHEQYF
TRBJ2-3	NA	TRBV6-2/TRBV6-3	TRBD2	TGTGCCAGCAGTTACTCTCCCGACTCGACTAGCGGGGTTACAGATACGCAGTATTTT	CASSYSPDSTSGVTDTQYF
TRBJ1-2	NA	TRBV4-1	NA	TGCGCCAGCAGCCGAGGATCTCGGGGGCGCAACTATGGCTACACCTTC	CASSRGSRGRNYGYTF
TRBJ2-7	NA	TRBV6-2/TRBV6-3	NA	TGTGCCAGCAGTACCGGGACTGCCTTGCACGAGCAGTACTTC	CASSTGTALHEQYF
TRBJ1-1	NA	TRBV6-5	TRBD1	TGTGCCAGCAGAGCCAGACAGGGGGCGAGTACTGAAGCTTTCTTT	CASRARQGASTEAFF